This T cell receptor (beta chain) was captured by sequencing in a study of T-cell reconstitution after alpha-beta-depleted transplantation in children (dated by TCRdb to 2016 to 2017). Broadly, across the study: T-cell immune reconstitution after TCRalphabeta/CD19-depleted allogeneic hematopoietic cell transplantation in children was quantitatively tracked in the study by means of TCR repertoire profiling.

V sheds 1 base and J sheds 2 bases, leaving 10 bases between their ends. The cysteine opens and the phenylalanine closes a CDR3 of 14 amino acids. Only the CDR3 DNA stays, 42 bases, in frame from base 1. The germline V gene (reference sequence) yields DFQATT for CDR1 and SNEGSKA for CDR2. The library came from PCR. TCRdb shows the sequencer as Illumina HiSeq 2500. TCR libraries were prepared with molecular barcoding, using unique molecular identifiers to normalize TCRbeta repertoire quantification. Using fastp trimming at Q25 and MiXCR clonotype assembly, TCRdb reanalyzed the public sequencing data and kept in-frame beta chains. Rows matching on CDR3 protein sequence are summarized as one entry with the most common DNA and genes. Within this sample are about 580,000 distinct CDR3 sequences, with about 21% of them counted one time only. Jointly, the top ten make up 13% to 15% of the sample. The research as a whole found: The apparently early recovery of alphabetaT-cell counts about two months after transplant reportedly depended on only several hundred rapidly expanded clones that came from non-depleted graft cells. Hyperexpanded clone frequencies declined over subsequent months; after one year, T-cell counts and TCRbeta diversity were mostly attributed to newly produced T cells. In some patients, the high TCRbeta diversity seen at day 60 was put down to recipient T cells and intrathymic progenitors that had survived conditioning.

The sample's treatment or condition label, in plain terms: allogeneic hematopoietic cell transplantation with graft depleted of TCRalphabeta T cells and CD19 B cells. Transplant recipients were children who received TCRalphabeta/CD19-depleted allogeneic hematopoietic cell grafts. In this sample, this clonotype turned up a few times. It has no known antigen specificity. No per-base quality is available; no much larger clone lies one base away. The sequence derives from a boy in the first two years of life who had a stem cell transplant for acute myeloid leukemia, so the T cells may come from the graft donor. The sequences come from PBMCs, mostly from graft donor cells, collected 360 days after TCRalphabeta/CD19-depleted stem cell transplant. This receptor chain uses TRBV20-1 and TRBJ2-3; the D gene is not confidently resolved. CDR3 reads: CSARVRSVTDTQYF. The nucleotides read TGCAGTGCTAGAGTACGGAGTGTCACAGATACGCAGTATTTT.